The 24 T cell receptor beta chains presented below share a single source sample, sequenced in a study of blood T cell repertoires in COVID-19. Libraries were prepared by immunoSEQ multiplex PCR; TCRdb keeps only in-frame clonotypes and omits some of them. Of hundreds of thousands of clones in the sample, roughly 88% are singletons; the top ten hold 2.2%. The specimen sequenced was PBMCs or T cells enriched from blood (not recorded which). These receptors all stem from a man aged 30 to 39 who had recovered from COVID-19.

The table lists this clone with a count of one. The rearrangement joins TRBV18 to TRBJ1-2; D remains unclear. The V gene lost 1 base and the J gene lost 0 bases, with 9 bases spanning the gap. The CDR3 totals 15 residues. Germline V gene lookup returns CDR1 KGHSH and CDR2 LQKENI. The CDR3 sequence: CASSPQGETNYGYTF. CDR3 DNA sequence: TGTGCCAGCTCACCACAGGGAGAGACTAACTATGGCTACACCTTC.

This clone was seen only once. This sequence joins TRBV6-1 and TRBJ2-7; D remains unclear. The germline V gene has CDR1 MNHNS and CDR2 SASEGT. The CDR3 is 15 amino acids. The V and J ends lost 0 bases and 3 bases respectively, with 12 bases between them. Here the CDR3 DNA reads TGTGCCAGCAGTGAAGCTTTAAAGACTTACTACGAGCAGTACTTC. It codes for CASSEALKTYYEQYF.

This clone showed up just once. V and J are TRBV9 and TRBJ1-2, with D uncertain. Trimming stripped 3 bases from V and 3 bases from J, with 12 bases between. Germline V gives CDR1 SGDLS, CDR2 YYNGEE. The CDR3 contains 14 residues. The CDR3 protein is CASSATRGDYGYTF. The CDR3 DNA is TGTGCCAGCAGCGCGACTAGAGGAGACTATGGCTACACCTTC. Drawing the rest from reference TRBV9 and TRBJ1-2, the complete variable domain is DSGVTQTPKHLITATGQRVTLRCSPRSGDLSVYWYQQSLDQGLQFLIQYYNGEERAKGNILERFSAQQFPDLHSELNLSSLELGDSALYFCASSATRGDYGYTFGSGTRLTVV.

The chain uses TRBV7-3 and TRBJ1-2; a weak D match, TRBD1 (6 bases). The germline V and J ends were trimmed by 2 bases and 8 bases, with 15 bases remaining between them. This CDR3 spans 14 amino acids. From germline, CDR1 is SGHTA and CDR2 FQGTGA. The CDR3 loop reads CASSLFPSGDGYTF. The CDR3 coding sequence is TGTGCCAGCAGCTTATTCCCTTCAGGGGACGGCTACACCTTC.

The V call is TRBV5-1, the J call TRBJ1-5; TRBD1 matches at 7 bases. The trim removed 0 bases at V and 6 bases at J, leaving 3 bases unmatched. The CDR3 extends over 14 amino acids. Germline V gene data show CDR1 as SGHRS and CDR2 as YFSETQ. The CDR3 DNA is TGCGCCAGCAGCTTGGGACAGGGTGTTCAGCCCCAGCATTTT. Its translation is CASSLGQGVQPQHF.

The chain combines TRBV4-2 with TRBJ1-1; D not certain. The CDR3 extends over 16 amino acids. Germline V gene data show CDR1 as LGHNA and CDR2 as YNFKEQ. Trimming cost V 2 bases and J 4 bases, with 17 bases left between them. In DNA form, the CDR3 reads TGTGCCAGCAGCCAAAATCAGGCGGGAGGGCCCACTGAAGCTTTCTTT. Translating gives CASSQNQAGGPTEAFF.

The J gene is TRBJ2-2, the V gene TRBV4-1; D uncertain. The V end lost 4 bases, the J end lost 6 bases, and 12 bases lay between the germline ends. Germline V lookup: CDR1 MGHRA, CDR2 YSYEKL. This CDR3 spans 14 amino acids. The CDR3 nucleotides are TGCGCCAGCAGCCTTTCTACCTCACCCGGGGAGCTGTTTTTT. It encodes CASSLSTSPGELFF.

The rearrangement joins TRBV12-3 or TRBV12-4 to TRBJ1-5, with D tentatively TRBD1 (6 bases). The CDR3 has 13 amino acids. Trimming removed 4 bases from V and 4 bases from J, with 8 bases in between. CDR3 sequence (DNA): TGTGCCAGCAGTTCTCAGGGGAATCAGCCCCAGCATTTT. It is translated as CASSSQGNQPQHF.

The chain links TRBV27 to TRBJ2-7; 7 bases map to TRBD1. The V gene's germline CDR1 is MNHEY and CDR2 SMNVEV (reference sequence). CDR3 length: 14 amino acids. J was trimmed by 3 bases and V by 5 bases; bases with no gene match: 7. CDR3 sequence reads: CASSKITGDYEQYF. The CDR3 DNA follows: TGTGCCAGCAGTAAGATAACAGGGGACTACGAGCAGTACTTC.

The chain combines TRBV6-5 with TRBJ2-7; a possible D gene is TRBD1 (6 bases). V was shortened by 5 bases and J by 5 bases, with 10 bases between the two germline ends. CDR3 length: 12 residues. The germline CDR1 and CDR2 sequences are MNHEY and SVGAGI. The CDR3: CASSQGINEQYF. In DNA, the CDR3 is TGTGCCAGCAGTCAGGGGATCAACGAGCAGTACTTC.

The chain carries TRBV27 and TRBJ1-2; 8 bases align to TRBD1. The CDR3 consists of 13 residues. CDR1 is MNHEY and CDR2 is SMNVEV in the germline V gene (reference sequence). Trimming cost V 4 bases and J 8 bases; bases outside gene matches: 6. The DNA of the CDR3 is TGTGCCAGCAGTTCTCAGGGGGCGCTAGGCTACACCTTC. Encoded protein: CASSSQGALGYTF.

The chain links TRBV3-1 (or the pseudogene TRBV3-2) to TRBJ1-2; D is undetermined. This CDR3 is built from 16 residues. The V gene lost 4 bases and the J gene lost 6 bases, with 21 bases spanning the gap. Germline CDR1 and CDR2: LGHDT and YNNKEL (reference sequence). The CDR3 DNA reads TGTGCCAGCAGCCCCCGAGGTAACCTTTATATTGATGGCTACACCTTC. Translated, it gives CASSPRGNLYIDGYTF.

This rearrangement joins TRBV18 to TRBJ2-6; TRBD1 might be the D (5 bases). V was cut by 2 bases and J by 1 base, with 12 bases left in between. The germline V gene has CDR1 KGHSH and CDR2 LQKENI. CDR3 size: 17 residues. The CDR3 region is CASSPIQGYSGANVLTF. The CDR3 nucleotides read TGTGCCAGCTCACCAATTCAGGGTTATTCTGGGGCCAACGTCCTGACTTTC.

The chain employs TRBV2 and TRBJ2-5; 9 nucleotides line up with TRBD1. This CDR3 has 18 residues. After removal of 7 bases from V and 5 bases from J, the junction contained 20 bases not matched to a gene. Germline lookup yields CDR1 SNHLY and CDR2 FYNNEI. The CDR3 spells CASNQFGGQGIRLETQYF. The DNA for the CDR3 is TGTGCCAGCAATCAGTTTGGGGGACAGGGTATTCGATTGGAGACCCAGTACTTC.

The V call is TRBV5-1, the J call TRBJ2-2; TRBD1 might be the D (5 bases). V was clipped by 3 bases and J by 5 bases, with 11 bases between them. CDR1 is SGHRS, CDR2 YFSETQ, per germline. The CDR3 extends over 14 amino acids. The CDR3 here is CASSWGTGTGELFF. The CDR3 DNA follows: TGCGCCAGCAGCTGGGGCACAGGAACCGGGGAGCTGTTTTTT.

J is TRBJ1-2 and V is TRBV7-2; tentatively, D is TRBD1 (6 bases). CDR3 length equals 13 residues. V was clipped by 5 bases and J by 12 bases, with 19 bases between them. CDR1 is SGHTA, CDR2 FQGNSA, per germline. CDR3 DNA sequence: TGTGCCAGCAGCCCCCTCGGGGGGGCTCTTGACACCTTC. Translated: CASSPLGGALDTF. The full variable domain, in which reference TRBV7-2 and TRBJ1-2 provide the parts outside the CDR3, is GAGVSQSPSNKVTEKGKDVELRCDPISGHTALYWYRQSLGQGLEFLIYFQGNSAPDKSGLPSDRFSAERTGGSVSTLTIQRTQQEDSAVYLCASSPLGGALDTFGSGTRLTVV.

V usage is TRBV4-2 and J usage is TRBJ2-3; D possibly corresponds to TRBD2 (5 bases). V lost 4 bases and J lost 4, with 24 bases in between. The CDR3 covers 18 residues. Germline lookup yields CDR1 LGHNA and CDR2 YNFKEQ. CDR3 sequence reads: CASSLQAVGGLRPDTQYF. The CDR3 DNA reads TGTGCCAGCAGCCTACAAGCTGTCGGTGGACTCCGCCCAGATACGCAGTATTTT.

V usage is TRBV29-1 and J usage is TRBJ1-1; a possible D gene is TRBD1 (5 bases). In germline, CDR1 is SQVTM, CDR2 ANQGSEA. V lost 6 bases and J 4 bases, leaving 21 bases between the germline ends. The CDR3 covers 15 residues. In DNA, the CDR3 is TGCAGCGTATCCAATCCGGTCAGGGTCGGCACTGAAGCTTTCTTT. Translation: CSVSNPVRVGTEAFF.

The chain couples TRBV30 to TRBJ2-7, with 7 positions matching TRBD2. Germline trimming cut 5 bases from V and 4 bases from J; bases unmatched to any gene: 8. Germline assignment: CDR1 GTSNPN and CDR2 SVGIG (reference sequence). The CDR3 has 13 amino acids. The CDR3 is CAWERLAGYEQYF. In DNA, the CDR3 is TGTGCCTGGGAAAGACTAGCCGGATACGAGCAGTACTTC.

In this sample, this clone turned up a few times. This chain uses TRBV7-9 with TRBJ1-4; TRBD1 matches 8 bases. This CDR3 comprises 14 residues. With V trimmed by 4 bases and J by 5 bases, 3 bases remained unmatched. CDR1 SEHNR and CDR2 FQNEAQ come from the germline V gene (reference sequence). In nucleotides, the CDR3 is TGTGCCAGCAGCTATAGACAGGGGAATGAAAAACTGTTTTTT. This gives the protein CASSYRQGNEKLFF. Together with reference TRBV7-9 and TRBJ1-4, the CDR3 gives the full variable domain: DTGVSQNPRHKITKRGQNVTFRCDPISEHNRLYWYRQTLGQGPEFLTYFQNEAQLEKSRLLSDRFSAERPKGSFSTLEIQRTEQGDSAMYLCASSYRQGNEKLFFGSGTQLSVL.

The rearrangement joins TRBV6-1 to TRBJ2-3, with D maybe TRBD2 (7 bases). Germline V gene lookup returns CDR1 MNHNS and CDR2 SASEGT. V lost 2 bases to trimming and J lost 5 bases, with 14 bases between them. CDR3 length: 15 residues. CDR3 sequence: CASSELRGAGDTQYF. Written as DNA, the CDR3 is TGTGCCAGCAGTGAACTCCGGGGGGCGGGAGATACGCAGTATTTT.

The V gene is TRBV11-2, the J gene TRBJ1-2; D is unclear. This CDR3 comprises 14 residues. V gave up 5 bases and J gave up 4 bases, with 14 bases separating them. Germline CDR1 is SGHAT and CDR2 is FQNNGV. The CDR3 reads CASSTPKRSYGYTF. DNA of the CDR3: TGTGCCAGCAGCACCCCAAAGAGAAGCTATGGCTACACCTTC.

This clone was seen a handful of times. The V and J genes are TRBV15 and TRBJ2-7; D possibly corresponds to TRBD1 (5 bases). V was shortened by 3 bases and J by 1 base, with 7 bases between the two germline ends. The CDR3 is 13 residues long. Germline CDR1 is LNHNV and CDR2 is YYDKDF (reference sequence). In DNA, the CDR3 is TGTGCCACCAGCAGGGACAAGTCCTACGAGCAGTACTTC. Its translation is CATSRDKSYEQYF.

This clone appeared once. The chain links TRBV5-1 to TRBJ1-6, with 7 nucleotides matching TRBD1. CDR1 is SGHRS and CDR2 is YFSETQ in the germline V gene. Unmatched junction bases numbered 3, after V lost 4 bases and J lost 8 bases. The CDR3 totals 13 residues. The DNA for the CDR3 is TGCGCCAGCAGCCCCCAGGGGGATTCACCCCTCCACTTT. This translates into CASSPQGDSPLHF.